The T cell receptor beta chain described here comes from a study of OX40 agonist ivuxolimab in advanced cancers. Study at large: Recorded diagnoses for dose-escalation patients were hepatocellular carcinoma, melanoma, renal cell or head and neck cancer.

Notes on this clone: What it binds is not known.

Patients who had autoimmune disease history or got systemic immunosuppression were left out. The study, taken as a whole, reports: Clonal expansion from baseline to week 6 occurred in both CD4+ and CD8+ T cells.

The method was immunoSEQ multiplex PCR; TCRdb's version includes in-frame clones alone and lacks a portion of them. The sample holds 20,000 to 25,000 clones; about nine tenths are singletons and the top ten take approximately 29%. Trimming cost V 5 bases and J 5 bases; bases outside gene matches: 1. The CDR3 extends over 13 amino acids. Germline assignment: CDR1 MNHEY and CDR2 SVGAGI. This TCR was recovered from an adult with an advanced solid tumor such as melanoma, head and neck, liver or kidney cancer. This chain links TRBV6-5 with TRBJ2-1; 9 bases match TRBD2. This specimen was CD4+ or CD8+ T cells sorted from blood, taken in a trial of the OX40 agonist ivuxolimab. CDR3 DNA: TGTGCCAGCAGTCCTAGCGGGGACAATGAGCAGTTCTTC. The encoded protein is CASSPSGDNEQFF.